One sample yielded the 4 T cell receptor beta chains listed below, sequenced in a study of T cell changes during pregnancy in multiple sclerosis. Produced via immunoSEQ multiplex PCR; TCRdb's table is partial and in-frame only. The table records about 51,000 clones, approximately 90% of them present only once. Sequenced material: CD8+ T cells from peripheral blood mononuclear cells, taken in the second trimester of pregnancy. These TCRs come from a female donor with multiple sclerosis, enrolled in a pregnancy study.

The chain has TRBV15 and TRBJ2-1; 8 bases align to TRBD2. With V trimmed by 0 bases and J by 9 bases, 4 bases remained unmatched. Germline values: CDR1 LNHNV, CDR2 YYDKDF (reference sequence). CDR3 length: 14 amino acids. CDR3 coding DNA: TGTGCCACCAGCAGAGACCGGGGGGGCGTTGAGCAGTTCTTC. Translating gives CATSRDRGGVEQFF.

The chain carries TRBV29-1 and TRBJ2-2, with TRBD1 matching 7 bases. Germline loops: CDR1 SQVTM, CDR2 ANQGSEA. V lost 2 bases, J lost 7 bases, and 7 bases stayed unmatched. The CDR3 spans 14 residues. CDR3 sequence reads: CSVENRQGIGELFF. In DNA form, the CDR3 reads TGCAGCGTTGAAAACCGACAGGGAATCGGGGAGCTGTTTTTT.

This chain connects TRBV14 to TRBJ1-6; D may be TRBD1 (5 bases). The CDR3 is 13 residues long. Germline V gives CDR1 SGHDN, CDR2 FVKESK. V was clipped by 1 base and J by 11 bases, with 9 bases between them. CDR3 DNA sequence: TGTGCCAGCAGCCAAGTTGGGGGGACACCCCTCCACTTT. Its protein product is CASSQVGGTPLHF.

This clone has just one count. The V call is TRBV7-2, the J call TRBJ2-5; TRBD2 aligns across 15 bases. The CDR3 contains 15 residues. Trimming at V came to 5 bases and at J to 5 bases, leaving 3 bases not matched to a gene. CDR1 and CDR2 (germline): SGHTA, FQGNSA. This chain's CDR3 is CASSPGTSGGETQYF. The CDR3 DNA reads TGTGCCAGCAGCCCCGGGACTAGCGGGGGGGAGACCCAGTACTTC.